This T cell receptor (beta chain) was recorded in a study of CD8 T cells in ankylosing spondylitis. TCRdb reprocessed the 5' RACE reads with MiXCR, giving one entry per CDR3 protein. The sample yields hundreds of thousands of distinct CDR3 sequences, about 12% seen once. Details on this clonotype: The antigen remains unidentified.

The CDR3 covers 14 residues. Germline CDR1 reads DFQATT; CDR2 reads SNEGSKA (reference sequence). V lost 3 bases to trimming and J lost 0 bases, with 10 bases between them. Study-level results: Significantly higher representation of disease-linked clones was reported for matched ankylosing spondylitis synovial fluid. In ankylosing spondylitis blood, a motif of roughly eight highly homologous TCR beta variants appeared characteristic.

The chain employs TRBV20-1 and TRBJ2-3; D unresolved. This TCR was recovered from a male donor with ankylosing spondylitis. Sequenced material: blood, either unsorted or a sorted T cell fraction (not recorded which). The CDR3 here is CSASLVSSTDTQYF. As DNA, the CDR3 is TGCAGTGCTAGTCTGGTTTCTAGCACAGATACGCAGTATTTT.